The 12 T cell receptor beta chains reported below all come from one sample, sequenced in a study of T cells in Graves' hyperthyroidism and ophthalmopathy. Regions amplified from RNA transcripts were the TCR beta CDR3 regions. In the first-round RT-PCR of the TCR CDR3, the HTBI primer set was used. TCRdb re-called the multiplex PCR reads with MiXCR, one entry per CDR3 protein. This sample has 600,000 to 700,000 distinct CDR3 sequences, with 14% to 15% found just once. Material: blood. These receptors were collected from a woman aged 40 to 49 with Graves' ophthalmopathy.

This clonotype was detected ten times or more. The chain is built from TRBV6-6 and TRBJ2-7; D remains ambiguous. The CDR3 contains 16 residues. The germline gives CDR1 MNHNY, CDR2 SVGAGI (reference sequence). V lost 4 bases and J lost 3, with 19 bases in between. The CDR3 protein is CASSSSLGGLYYEQYF. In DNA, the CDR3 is TGTGCCAGCAGTTCTAGTTTGGGTGGGCTATACTACGAGCAGTACTTC.

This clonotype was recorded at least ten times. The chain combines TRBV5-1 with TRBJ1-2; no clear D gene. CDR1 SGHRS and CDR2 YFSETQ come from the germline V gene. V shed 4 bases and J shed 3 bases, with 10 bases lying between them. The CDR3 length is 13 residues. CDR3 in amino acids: CASSLDADYGYTF. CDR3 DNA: TGCGCCAGCAGCCTGGATGCGGACTATGGCTACACCTTC.

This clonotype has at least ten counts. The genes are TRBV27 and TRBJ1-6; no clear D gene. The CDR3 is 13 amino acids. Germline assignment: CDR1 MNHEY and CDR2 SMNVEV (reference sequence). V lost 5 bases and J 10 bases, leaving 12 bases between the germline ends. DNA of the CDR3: TGTGCCAGCAGTCGACGCGAGGTATCACCCCTCCACTTT. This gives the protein CASSRREVSPLHF.

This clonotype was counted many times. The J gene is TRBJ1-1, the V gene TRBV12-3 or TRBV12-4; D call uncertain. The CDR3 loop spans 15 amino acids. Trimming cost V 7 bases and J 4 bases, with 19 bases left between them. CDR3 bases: TGTGCCAGCACCCCCCATTTTGAATCGGGCACTGAAGCTTTCTTT. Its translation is CASTPHFESGTEAFF.

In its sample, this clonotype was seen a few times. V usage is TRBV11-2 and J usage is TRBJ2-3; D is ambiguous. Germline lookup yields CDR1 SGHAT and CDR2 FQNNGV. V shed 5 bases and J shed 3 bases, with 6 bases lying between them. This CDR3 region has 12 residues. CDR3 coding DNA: TGTGCCAGCAGCCGTTGGACAGATACGCAGTATTTT. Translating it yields CASSRWTDTQYF.

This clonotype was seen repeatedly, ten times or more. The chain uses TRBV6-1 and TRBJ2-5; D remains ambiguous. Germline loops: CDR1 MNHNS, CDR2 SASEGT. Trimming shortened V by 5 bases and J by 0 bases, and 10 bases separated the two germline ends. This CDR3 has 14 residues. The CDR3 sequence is CASSPPSYQETQYF. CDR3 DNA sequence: TGTGCCAGCAGTCCACCTTCGTACCAAGAGACCCAGTACTTC.

The CDR3: CASSRVLAGGYEQYF. For the CDR3, the DNA is TGTGCCAGCAGCCGAGTACTAGCGGGAGGCTACGAGCAGTACTTC. The gene calls are TRBV3-1 and TRBJ2-7; 12 bases are a match to TRBD2. This CDR3 comprises 15 residues. The germline V gene has CDR1 LGHDT and CDR2 YNNKEL (reference sequence). J was trimmed by 3 bases and V by 4 bases; bases with no gene match: 4.

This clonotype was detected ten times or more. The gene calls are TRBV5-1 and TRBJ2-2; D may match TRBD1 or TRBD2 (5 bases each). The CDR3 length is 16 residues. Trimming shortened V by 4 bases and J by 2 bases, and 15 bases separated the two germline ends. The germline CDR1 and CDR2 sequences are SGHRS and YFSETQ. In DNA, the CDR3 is TGCGCCAGCAGCCCGTTCCCGGGACCTAACACCGGGGAGCTGTTTTTT. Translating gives CASSPFPGPNTGELFF.

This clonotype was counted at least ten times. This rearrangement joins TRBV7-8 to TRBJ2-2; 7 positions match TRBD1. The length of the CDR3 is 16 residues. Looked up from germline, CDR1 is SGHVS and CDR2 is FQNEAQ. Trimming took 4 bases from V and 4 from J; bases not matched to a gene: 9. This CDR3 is CASSSATGSSTGELFF. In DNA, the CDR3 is TGTGCCAGCAGCTCGGCGACAGGGTCGAGCACCGGGGAGCTGTTTTTT.

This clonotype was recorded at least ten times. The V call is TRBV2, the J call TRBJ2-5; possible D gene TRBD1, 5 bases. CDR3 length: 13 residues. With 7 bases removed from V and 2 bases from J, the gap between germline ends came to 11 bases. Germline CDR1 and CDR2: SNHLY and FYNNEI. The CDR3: CASKWAGQETQYF. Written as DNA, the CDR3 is TGTGCCAGCAAGTGGGCAGGGCAAGAGACCCAGTACTTC.

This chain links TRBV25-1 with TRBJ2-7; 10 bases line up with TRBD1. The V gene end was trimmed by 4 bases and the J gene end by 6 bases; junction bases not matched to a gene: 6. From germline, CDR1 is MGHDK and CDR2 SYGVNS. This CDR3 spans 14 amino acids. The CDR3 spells CASSVGQGISEQYF. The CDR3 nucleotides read TGTGCCAGCAGTGTGGGACAGGGGATCTCCGAGCAGTACTTC.

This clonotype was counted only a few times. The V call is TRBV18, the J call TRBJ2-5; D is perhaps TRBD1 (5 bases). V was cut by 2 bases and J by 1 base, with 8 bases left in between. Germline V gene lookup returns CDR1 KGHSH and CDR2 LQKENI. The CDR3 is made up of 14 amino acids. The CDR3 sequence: CASSPGATQETQYF. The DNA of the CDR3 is TGTGCCAGCTCACCAGGGGCGACCCAAGAGACCCAGTACTTC. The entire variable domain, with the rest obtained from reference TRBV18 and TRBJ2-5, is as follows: NAGVMQNPRHLVRRRGQEARLRCSPMKGHSHVYWYRQLPEEGLKFMVYLQKENIIDESGMPKERFSAEFPKEGPSILRIQQVVRGDSAAYFCASSPGATQETQYFGPGTRLLVL.